The entry that follows covers one T cell receptor (beta chain) sequence. Its antigen is as yet unknown. This specimen comes from a study of radiotherapy plus CTLA-4 blockade in lung cancer. TCRdb keeps only in-frame clones here, not all; method: immunoSEQ multiplex PCR. The sample includes approximately 94,000 clones, roughly 80% seen only once; the top ten take roughly 24%. The V gene's germline CDR1 is MNHEY and CDR2 SMNVEV (reference sequence). The CDR3 consists of 15 residues. The V end was cut by 5 bases, the J end by 1 base, with 12 bases between. Study-wide points: Once radiotherapy plus ipilimumab had been given, TCR clones derived from tumor expanded in blood.

Specimen: peripheral blood, collected from a patient treated with radiotherapy plus ipilimumab. The TCR sequence derives from a human donor with non-small cell lung cancer that progressed on radiotherapy plus ipilimumab. The chain joins TRBV27 to TRBJ2-1; D unclear. In nucleotides, the CDR3 is TGTGCCAGCAGTCCTACTGATTATTCCTACAATGAGCAGTTCTTC. Translation gives CASSPTDYSYNEQFF.